The present T cell receptor (beta chain) was sequenced within a study of blood T cell repertoires in COVID-19. Deletions cut 3 bases from V and 3 bases from J, with 12 bases between. The germline V gene encodes CDR1 KGHSH and CDR2 LQKENI. The CDR3 sequence is 16 residues long. Method: immunoSEQ multiplex PCR; TCRdb's copy keeps in-frame clones and lacks some. The sample has approximately 300,000 clones; around 86% are singletons. The receptor was isolated from a man aged 50-59 years with active or convalescent COVID-19. The source material was peripheral blood. The chain employs TRBV18 and TRBJ2-6, with TRBD2 as a possible D gene (6 bases). Here the CDR3 reads CASSPEGSGGANVLTF. The CDR3 DNA is TGTGCCAGCTCACCGGAGGGGTCTGGTGGGGCCAACGTCCTGACTTTC.